Presented here are 6 T cell receptor beta chains from one specimen sequenced in a study of T cells in Graves' hyperthyroidism and ophthalmopathy. Template material for amplifying TCR beta CDR3 regions consisted of RNA transcripts. Researchers ran a first-round RT-PCR on the TCR CDR3 using the HTBI primer set. MiXCR was run by TCRdb on the multiplex PCR reads, yielding one entry per CDR3 protein. The table records just under 750,000 distinct CDR3 sequences, about a third of them present only once. Sequenced sample: blood. The receptor set was obtained from a woman aged 40 to 50 with Graves' hyperthyroidism.

V is TRBV2 and J is TRBJ1-3; D is ambiguous. CDR3 length equals 18 residues. Germline-derived CDR1 and CDR2 are SNHLY and FYNNEI. V lost 6 bases and J 0 bases, leaving 21 bases between the germline ends. The CDR3 nucleotides read TGTGCCAGCAGCCCTAAGGGCGGGAGGCGCCGCTCTGGAAACACCATATATTTT. The encoded protein is CASSPKGGRRRSGNTIYF.

Regarding this clonotype: Given the absence of the conserved phenylalanine or tryptophan at the CDR3 end, a read error is likely. This chain connects TRBV6-5 to TRBJ1-5; 7 positions agree with TRBD1. Germline CDR1 MNHEY, CDR2 SVGAGI. Trimming took 9 bases from V and 3 from J; bases not matched to a gene: 8. The CDR3 sequence is 14 residues long. This CDR3 is CASTGTAINQPQHL. The DNA of the CDR3 is TGTGCCAGTACCGGGACAGCGATCAATCAGCCCCAGCATCTT.

This clonotype was detected once. The DNA for the CDR3 is TGTGCCAGTAGTAGCCCCGGGACAGGGGGTGTGCAGTACTTC. Its translation: CASSSPGTGGVQYF. V is TRBV24-1 and J is TRBJ2-7, with 11 bases that match TRBD1. The V gene's germline CDR1 is KGHDR and CDR2 SFDVKD. The V and J ends lost 11 bases and 9 bases, in that order; junction bases with no gene match: 14. The CDR3 runs to 14 residues.

This clonotype was counted ten times or more. The chain is built from TRBV20-1 and TRBJ2-7; possibly TRBD1 for D (5 bases). Germline V lookup: CDR1 DFQATT, CDR2 SNEGSKA (reference sequence). V was pared by 4 bases and J by 4 bases, with 11 bases between. The CDR3 runs 12 residues. For the CDR3, the DNA is TGCAGTGCTATGCGAAGGGGATACGAGCAGTACTTC. The encoded protein is CSAMRRGYEQYF.

The genes are TRBV29-1 and TRBJ2-1; 10 bases are shared with TRBD1. The CDR3 is 14 amino acids. CDR1 and CDR2 from the germline V gene are SQVTM and ANQGSEA. After removal of 5 bases from V and 1 base from J, the junction contained 2 bases not matched to a gene. CDR3 residues: CSVRQGASYNEQFF. The CDR3 bases are TGCAGCGTTCGACAGGGGGCATCCTACAATGAGCAGTTCTTC.

The chain carries TRBV24-1 and TRBJ2-3; no clear D. V was trimmed by 2 bases and J by 6 bases, leaving 5 bases between them. This CDR3 contains 12 residues. The germline gives CDR1 KGHDR, CDR2 SFDVKD. The CDR3 spells CATSDWQDTQYF. CDR3 in DNA: TGTGCCACCAGTGATTGGCAGGATACGCAGTATTTT.